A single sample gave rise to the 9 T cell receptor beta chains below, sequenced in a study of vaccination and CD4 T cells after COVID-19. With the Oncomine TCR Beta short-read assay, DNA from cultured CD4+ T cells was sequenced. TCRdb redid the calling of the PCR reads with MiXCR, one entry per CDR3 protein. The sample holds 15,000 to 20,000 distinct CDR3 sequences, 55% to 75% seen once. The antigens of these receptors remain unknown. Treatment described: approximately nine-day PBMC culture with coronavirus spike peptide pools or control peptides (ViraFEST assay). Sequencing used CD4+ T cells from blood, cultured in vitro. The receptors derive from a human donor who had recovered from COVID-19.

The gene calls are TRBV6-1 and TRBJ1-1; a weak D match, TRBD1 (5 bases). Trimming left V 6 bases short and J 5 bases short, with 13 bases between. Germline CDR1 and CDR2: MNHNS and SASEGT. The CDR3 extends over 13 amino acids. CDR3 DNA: TGTGCCAGCAGCTCCTACGGGGGGACTGAAGCTTTCTTT. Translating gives CASSSYGGTEAFF.

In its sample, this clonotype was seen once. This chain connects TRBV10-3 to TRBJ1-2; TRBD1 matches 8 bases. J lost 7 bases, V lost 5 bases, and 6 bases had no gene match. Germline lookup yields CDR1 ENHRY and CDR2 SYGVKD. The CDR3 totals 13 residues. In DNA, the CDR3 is TGTGCCATCAGTCCGGGACAGGAGTCTGGCTACACCTTC. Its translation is CAISPGQESGYTF.

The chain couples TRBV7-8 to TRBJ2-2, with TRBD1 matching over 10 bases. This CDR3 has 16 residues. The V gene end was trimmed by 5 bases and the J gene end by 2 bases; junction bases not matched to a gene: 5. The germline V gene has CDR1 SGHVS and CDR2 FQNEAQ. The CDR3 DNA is TGTGCCAGCAGCCGTAGGGACAGGGGCAACACCGGGGAGCTGTTTTTT. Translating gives CASSRRDRGNTGELFF.

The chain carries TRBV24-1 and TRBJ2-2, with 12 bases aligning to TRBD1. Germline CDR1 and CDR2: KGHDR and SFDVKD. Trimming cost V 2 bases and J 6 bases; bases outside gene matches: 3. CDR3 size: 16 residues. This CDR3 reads CATSDWGTGGSGELFF. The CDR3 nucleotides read TGTGCCACCAGTGATTGGGGGACAGGGGGCTCCGGGGAGCTGTTTTTT.

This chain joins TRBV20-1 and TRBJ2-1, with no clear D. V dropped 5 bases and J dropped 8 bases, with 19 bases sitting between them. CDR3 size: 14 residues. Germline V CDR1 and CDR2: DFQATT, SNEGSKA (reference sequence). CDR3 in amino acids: CSAPHVLKRDEQFF. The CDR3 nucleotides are TGCAGTGCTCCCCACGTCTTGAAAAGGGATGAGCAGTTCTTC.

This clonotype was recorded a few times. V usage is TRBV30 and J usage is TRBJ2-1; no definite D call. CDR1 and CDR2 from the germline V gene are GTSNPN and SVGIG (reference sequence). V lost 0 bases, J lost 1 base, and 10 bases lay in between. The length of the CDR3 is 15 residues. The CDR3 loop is CAWSVSVGSYNEQFF. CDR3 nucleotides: TGTGCCTGGAGTGTGTCGGTGGGATCCTACAATGAGCAGTTCTTC.

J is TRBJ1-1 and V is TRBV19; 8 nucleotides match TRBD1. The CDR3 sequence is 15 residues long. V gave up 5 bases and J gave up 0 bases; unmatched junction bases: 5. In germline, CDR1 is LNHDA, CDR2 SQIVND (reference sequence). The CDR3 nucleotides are TGTGCCAGTAGTGCAAACAGGGGGATGAACACTGAAGCTTTCTTT. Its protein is CASSANRGMNTEAFF.

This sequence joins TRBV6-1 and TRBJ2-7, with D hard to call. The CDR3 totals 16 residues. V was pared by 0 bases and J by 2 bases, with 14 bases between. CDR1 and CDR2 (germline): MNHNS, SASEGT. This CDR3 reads CASSEASTTTTYEQYF. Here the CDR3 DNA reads TGTGCCAGCAGTGAAGCATCGACGACCACCACCTACGAGCAGTACTTC.

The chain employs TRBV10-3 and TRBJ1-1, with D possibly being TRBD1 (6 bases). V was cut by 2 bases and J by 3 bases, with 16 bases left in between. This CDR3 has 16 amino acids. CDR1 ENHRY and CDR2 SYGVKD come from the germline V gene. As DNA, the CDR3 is TGTGCCATCAGTGAGCTCCGAAGAGCAGGGGACACTGAAGCTTTCTTT. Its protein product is CAISELRRAGDTEAFF.